The 24 T cell receptor beta chains presented below share a single source sample, sequenced in a study of OX40 agonist ivuxolimab in advanced cancers. Sequencing used immunoSEQ multiplex PCR; TCRdb keeps in-frame clones, though not all of them. The top ten hold around 1.5% of the sample, which has about 83,000 clones, about 80% seen once. Material: CD4+ or CD8+ T cells sorted from blood, obtained in a trial of the OX40 agonist ivuxolimab. Every receptor here comes from an adult with an advanced solid tumor such as melanoma, head and neck, liver or kidney cancer.

The gene calls are TRBV2 and TRBJ1-5; no firm D call. Trimming took off 7 bases at V and 5 bases at J, with 15 bases between the two ends. The CDR3 has 14 residues. CDR1 is SNHLY and CDR2 is FYNNEI in the germline V gene. In DNA form, the CDR3 reads TGTGCCAGCACCGCGGGGAATGGCTATCAGCCCCAGCATTTT. Translating it yields CASTAGNGYQPQHF.

By sample share, this clone is medium-sized (0.01 to 0.1%). This rearrangement joins TRBV2 to TRBJ1-2; D gene uncertain. This CDR3 is 13 amino acids long. Germline values: CDR1 SNHLY, CDR2 FYNNEI. Trimming pared 4 bases from V and 7 bases from J, leaving 13 bases between. The CDR3 sequence is CASSAPDFIGYTF. The CDR3 DNA sequence: TGTGCCAGCAGTGCCCCGGATTTTATTGGCTACACCTTC. Full variable domain (remainder filled in from reference TRBV2 and TRBJ1-2): EPEVTQTPSHQVTQMGQEVILRCVPISNHLYFYWYRQILGQKVEFLVSFYNNEISEKSEIFDDQFSVERPDGSNFTLKIRSTKLEDSAMYFCASSAPDFIGYTFGSGTRLTVV.

The V and J genes are TRBV27 and TRBJ2-2; 9 bases align to TRBD2. CDR1 is MNHEY and CDR2 is SMNVEV in the germline V gene (reference sequence). CDR3 length: 13 amino acids. Trimming cost V 4 bases and J 9 bases; bases outside gene matches: 3. Written as DNA, the CDR3 is TGTGCCAGCAGTTGGCGGGAGGGGAGGGAGCTGTTTTTT. This codes for CASSWREGRELFF.

The V gene is TRBV4-3, the J gene TRBJ1-2; weak D call: TRBD1 (6 bases). Germline lookup yields CDR1 LGHNA and CDR2 YSLEER. Trimming removed 0 bases at V and 4 bases at J, with 9 bases between. CDR3 length: 14 residues. CDR3 residues: CASSQDTGRYGYTF. The CDR3 region has the DNA TGCGCCAGCAGCCAAGATACAGGGCGCTATGGCTACACCTTC.

The rearrangement uses TRBV18 and TRBJ2-3; D remains ambiguous. The length of the CDR3 is 14 residues. The germline V and J ends were trimmed by 6 bases and 1 base, with 11 bases remaining between them. In germline, CDR1 is KGHSH, CDR2 LQKENI. CDR3 in amino acids: CASSQSSGTDTQYF. The CDR3 bases are TGTGCCAGCTCTCAAAGCAGTGGCACAGATACGCAGTATTTT.

This clone showed up just once. This chain connects TRBV28 to TRBJ1-1; D might be TRBD1 (5 bases). This CDR3 is built from 12 residues. V was shortened by 0 bases and J by 11 bases, with 10 bases between the two germline ends. Germline CDR1 MDHEN, CDR2 SYDVKM. The DNA for the CDR3 is TGTGCCAGCAGTTTATGGGGGGGGATCGCTTTCTTT. This translates into CASSLWGGIAFF.

V is TRBV5-1 and J is TRBJ2-2; a possible D gene is TRBD1 (6 bases). Germline V gene lookup returns CDR1 SGHRS and CDR2 YFSETQ. The CDR3 sequence is 16 residues long. Trimming removed 2 bases at V and 3 bases at J, with 14 bases between. The CDR3 reads CASSLGAKGDTGELFF. DNA of the CDR3: TGCGCCAGCAGCTTAGGGGCAAAGGGGGACACCGGGGAGCTGTTTTTT. The full variable domain, rest sourced from reference TRBV5-1 and TRBJ2-2, is KAGVTQTPRYLIKTRGQQVTLSCSPISGHRSVSWYQQTPGQGLQFLFEYFSETQRNKGNFPGRFSGRQFSNSRSEMNVSTLELGDSALYLCASSLGAKGDTGELFFGEGSRLTVL.

The chain links TRBV9 to TRBJ2-1; 9 nucleotides agree with TRBD1. Germline CDR1 reads SGDLS; CDR2 reads YYNGEE. The CDR3 covers 16 residues. The V segment lost 5 bases and the J segment 7 bases; nucleotides outside the gene matches: 13. This CDR3 is CASSIIAGQGTNEQFF. The CDR3 nucleotides read TGTGCCAGCAGTATCATCGCCGGACAGGGGACAAATGAGCAGTTCTTC.

The rearrangement links TRBV11-2 to TRBJ1-1; 7 nucleotides align to TRBD1. V shed 5 bases and J 4 bases; nucleotides not matched to a gene: 16. CDR3 length: 17 residues. Germline-derived CDR1 and CDR2 are SGHAT and FQNNGV. The CDR3 region is CASSPGQHFISSTEAFF. The CDR3 DNA follows: TGTGCCAGCAGCCCGGGACAGCATTTTATCTCGAGCACTGAAGCTTTCTTT.

The rearrangement joins TRBV5-4 to TRBJ2-2, with a tentative D call TRBD2 (5 bases). The CDR3 runs 15 residues. Germline V gives CDR1 SGHNT, CDR2 YYREEE (reference sequence). The V gene lost 6 bases and the J gene lost 0 bases, with 12 bases spanning the gap. CDR3 coding DNA: TGTGCCAGCACCCGGGAAACCACGAACACCGGGGAGCTGTTTTTT. Protein product: CASTRETTNTGELFF.

This clone appeared a single time. This chain joins TRBV5-3 and TRBJ2-5, with 8 bases aligning to TRBD2. TRBV5-3 is classed as an ORF, of uncertain function. The CDR3 extends over 17 amino acids. The ends lost 4 bases at V and 3 bases at J; junction bases unmatched: 14. The CDR3 loop reads CARSLLRSGGHEETQYF. DNA for the CDR3: TGTGCCAGAAGCCTTTTGAGGAGCGGGGGACACGAAGAGACCCAGTACTTC.

The chain is built from TRBV18 and TRBJ1-1, with D maybe TRBD1 (6 bases). CDR1 is KGHSH, CDR2 LQKENI, per germline. The CDR3 consists of 15 residues. V was trimmed by 5 bases and J by 5 bases, leaving 18 bases between them. The CDR3 nucleotides read TGTGCCAGCTCAGCAGAACCAGGGGTTTGGACTGAAGCTTTCTTT. Encoded protein: CASSAEPGVWTEAFF.

The V call is TRBV19, the J call TRBJ2-6; 7 nucleotides line up with TRBD1. Germline V lookup: CDR1 LNHDA, CDR2 SQIVND (reference sequence). The CDR3 has 15 amino acids. Germline trimming cut 5 bases from V and 0 bases from J; bases unmatched to any gene: 1. The DNA of the CDR3 is TGTGCCAGTAGTGACAGGGCCTCTGGGGCCAACGTCCTGACTTTC. Its protein product is CASSDRASGANVLTF.

The chain employs TRBV19 and TRBJ1-6; D gene ambiguous. Deletions cut 1 base from V and 10 bases from J, with 14 bases between. This CDR3 region has 15 residues. Germline V lookup: CDR1 LNHDA, CDR2 SQIVND (reference sequence). The CDR3 region is CASSIAANGGSPLHF. The DNA of the CDR3 is TGTGCCAGTAGTATAGCGGCCAACGGCGGATCACCCCTCCACTTT. The complete variable domain, with remaining parts taken from reference TRBV19 and TRBJ1-6, reads DGGITQSPKYLFRKEGQNVTLSCEQNLNHDAMYWYRQDPGQGLRLIYYSQIVNDFQKGDIAEGYSVSREKKESFPLTVTSAQKNPTAFYLCASSIAANGGSPLHFGNGTRLTVT.

The chain couples TRBV12-5 to TRBJ1-5, with D hard to call. V was pared by 0 bases and J by 4 bases, with 16 bases between. CDR1 and CDR2 (germline): LGHNT, FRNRAP. The CDR3 has 17 residues. This chain's CDR3 is CASGLVAGNLVNQPQHF. CDR3 DNA sequence: TGTGCTAGTGGTTTGGTGGCCGGGAATCTGGTTAATCAGCCCCAGCATTTT. The full variable domain, completed using reference TRBV12-5 and TRBJ1-5, is DARVTQTPRHKVTEMGQEVTMRCQPILGHNTVFWYRQTMMQGLELLAYFRNRAPLDDSGMPKDRFSAEMPDATLATLKIQPSEPRDSAVYFCASGLVAGNLVNQPQHFGDGTRLSIL.

The chain links TRBV29-1 to TRBJ1-2, with D hard to call. Germline V gene sequence: CDR1 SQVTM, CDR2 ANQGSEA. V was cut by 3 bases and J by 3 bases, with 11 bases left in between. The length of the CDR3 is 13 residues. The CDR3: CSVESAGDYGYTF. The DNA of the CDR3 is TGCAGCGTTGAGTCCGCAGGCGACTATGGCTACACCTTC.

For this clone: The sample carries other DNA sequences with the same CDR3. This chain uses TRBV5-4 with TRBJ1-1; D is unresolved. V lost 1 base and J lost 2, with 6 bases in between. The CDR3 sequence is 13 residues long. Per the germline V gene, CDR1 is SGHNT and CDR2 is YYREEE (reference sequence). CDR3 nucleotide sequence: TGTGCCAGCAGCTTGAGGGAAAACACTGAAGCTTTCTTT. Encoded protein: CASSLRENTEAFF. The whole variable domain, filled in from reference TRBV5-4 and TRBJ1-1, reads ETGVTQSPTHLIKTRGQQVTLRCSSQSGHNTVSWYQQALGQGPQFIFQYYREEENGRGNFPPRFSGLQFPNYSSELNVNALELDDSALYLCASSLRENTEAFFGQGTRLTVV.

CDR3 DNA sequence: TGTGCCAGTACCCCATTGGCGGTACAAAATTCACCCCTCCACTTT. It encodes CASTPLAVQNSPLHF. The chain recombines TRBV27 with TRBJ1-6; D gene uncertain. V lost 9 bases to trimming and J lost 7 bases, with 19 bases between them. CDR3 size: 15 residues. CDR1 and CDR2 from the germline V gene are MNHEY and SMNVEV (reference sequence).

This clone was seen a few times. V and J are TRBV30 and TRBJ1-4; the match to TRBD1 covers 7 bases. In germline, CDR1 is GTSNPN, CDR2 SVGIG (reference sequence). The J segment lost 0 bases and the V segment lost 8 bases, leaving 3 bases of the junction unmatched. The length of the CDR3 is 13 residues. The CDR3 DNA reads TGTGCCGGCAGGGGGGCAACTAATGAAAAACTGTTTTTT. This gives the protein CAGRGATNEKLFF.

The chain links TRBV28 to TRBJ1-3; D is unresolved. The CDR3 is 15 amino acids. Trimming removed 3 bases from V and 4 bases from J, with 13 bases in between. Germline V gene sequence: CDR1 MDHEN, CDR2 SYDVKM. The DNA for the CDR3 is TGTGCCAGCAGTTTTGGAGGATTGTACGGAAACACCATATATTTT. It translates to CASSFGGLYGNTIYF.

This clone showed up just once. The genes are TRBV18 and TRBJ1-5; TRBD1 matches 7 bases. Trimming at V came to 5 bases and at J to 2 bases, leaving 18 bases not matched to a gene. The CDR3 totals 19 residues. Germline CDR1 reads KGHSH; CDR2 reads LQKENI. The CDR3 protein is CASSSEAGQLNLRNQPQHF. The CDR3 DNA reads TGTGCCAGCTCATCAGAGGCGGGACAGCTCAATTTACGCAATCAGCCCCAGCATTTT.

The chain combines TRBV19 with TRBJ1-5; D possibly corresponds to TRBD1 (5 bases). The V end lost 5 bases, the J end lost 1 base, and 30 bases lay between the germline ends. Germline V CDR1 and CDR2: LNHDA, SQIVND (reference sequence). CDR3 length: 21 residues. CDR3 nucleotides: TGTGCCAGTAGTCTCCCGCAAATCGCGGGCCAGGGACCCGGGAGCAATCAGCCCCAGCATTTT. Amino acid sequence: CASSLPQIAGQGPGSNQPQHF.

The rearrangement joins TRBV28 to TRBJ1-5; the match to TRBD1 covers 8 bases. Germline V gene sequence: CDR1 MDHEN, CDR2 SYDVKM. The J segment lost 6 bases and the V segment lost 7 bases, leaving 11 bases of the junction unmatched. The CDR3 spans 15 residues. Written as DNA, the CDR3 is TGTGCCAGCATCCGGCGTACAGGGGGGAGTCAGCCCCAGCATTTT. Translated: CASIRRTGGSQPQHF.

This chain uses TRBV13 with TRBJ2-7; D gene unclear. Germline-derived CDR1 and CDR2 are PRHDT and FYEKMQ (reference sequence). Trimming took 4 bases from V and 6 from J, leaving 16 bases between them. The CDR3 has 14 amino acids. This CDR3 reads CASSSALWPGEQYF. In nucleotides, the CDR3 is TGTGCCAGCAGCTCGGCCCTGTGGCCTGGCGAGCAGTACTTC.